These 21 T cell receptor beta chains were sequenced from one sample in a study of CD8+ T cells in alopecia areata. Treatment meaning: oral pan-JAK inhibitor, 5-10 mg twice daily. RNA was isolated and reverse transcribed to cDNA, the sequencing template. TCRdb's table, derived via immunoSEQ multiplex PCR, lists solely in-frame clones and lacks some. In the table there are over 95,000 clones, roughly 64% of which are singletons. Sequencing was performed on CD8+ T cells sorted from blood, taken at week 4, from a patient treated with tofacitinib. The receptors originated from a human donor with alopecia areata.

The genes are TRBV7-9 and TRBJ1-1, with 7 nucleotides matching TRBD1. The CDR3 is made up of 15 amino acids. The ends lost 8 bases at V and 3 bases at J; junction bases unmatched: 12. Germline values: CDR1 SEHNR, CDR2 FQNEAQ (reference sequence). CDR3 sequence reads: CASFTGVAGYTEAFF. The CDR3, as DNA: TGTGCCAGCTTTACAGGGGTGGCAGGGTACACTGAAGCTTTCTTT.

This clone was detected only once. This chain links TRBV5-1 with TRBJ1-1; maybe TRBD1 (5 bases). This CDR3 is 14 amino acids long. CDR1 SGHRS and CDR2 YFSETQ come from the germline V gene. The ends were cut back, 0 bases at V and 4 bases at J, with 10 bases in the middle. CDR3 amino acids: CASSLEQRGTEAFF. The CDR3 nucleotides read TGCGCCAGCAGCTTGGAACAGAGGGGCACTGAAGCTTTCTTT.

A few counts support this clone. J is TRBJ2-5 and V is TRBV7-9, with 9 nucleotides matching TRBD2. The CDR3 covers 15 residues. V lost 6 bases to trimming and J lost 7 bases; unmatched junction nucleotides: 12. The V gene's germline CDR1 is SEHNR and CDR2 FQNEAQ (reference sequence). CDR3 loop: CASSPDPGLAVTQYF. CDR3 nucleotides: TGTGCCAGCAGTCCCGACCCGGGACTAGCAGTGACCCAGTACTTC. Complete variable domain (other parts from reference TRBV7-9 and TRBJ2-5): DTGVSQNPRHKITKRGQNVTFRCDPISEHNRLYWYRQTLGQGPEFLTYFQNEAQLEKSRLLSDRFSAERPKGSFSTLEIQRTEQGDSAMYLCASSPDPGLAVTQYFGPGTRLLVL.

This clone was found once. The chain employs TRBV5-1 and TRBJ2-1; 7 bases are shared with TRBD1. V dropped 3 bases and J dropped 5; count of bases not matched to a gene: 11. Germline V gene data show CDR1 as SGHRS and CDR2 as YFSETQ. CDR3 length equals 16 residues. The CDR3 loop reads CASSSPPTGPHNEQFF. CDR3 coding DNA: TGCGCCAGCAGCTCGCCTCCGACAGGGCCCCACAATGAGCAGTTCTTC.

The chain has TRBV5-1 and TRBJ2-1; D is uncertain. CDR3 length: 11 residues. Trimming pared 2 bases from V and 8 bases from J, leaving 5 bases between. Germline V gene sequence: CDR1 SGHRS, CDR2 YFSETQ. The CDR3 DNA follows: TGCGCCAGCAGCTTCTCTGATGAGCAGTTCTTC. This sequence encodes CASSFSDEQFF.

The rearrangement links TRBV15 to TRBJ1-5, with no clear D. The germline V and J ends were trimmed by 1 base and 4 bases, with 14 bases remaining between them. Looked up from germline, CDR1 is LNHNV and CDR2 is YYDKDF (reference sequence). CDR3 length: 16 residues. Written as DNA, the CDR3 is TGTGCCACCAGCAGAGCCCTGAAGTCTGGAAATCAGCCCCAGCATTTT. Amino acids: CATSRALKSGNQPQHF.

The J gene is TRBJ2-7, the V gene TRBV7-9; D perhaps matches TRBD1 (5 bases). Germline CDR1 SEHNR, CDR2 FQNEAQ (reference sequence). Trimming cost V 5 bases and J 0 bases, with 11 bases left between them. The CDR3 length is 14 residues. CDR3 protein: CASSPEDNSYEQYF. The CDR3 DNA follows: TGTGCCAGCAGCCCTGAGGACAACTCCTACGAGCAGTACTTC.

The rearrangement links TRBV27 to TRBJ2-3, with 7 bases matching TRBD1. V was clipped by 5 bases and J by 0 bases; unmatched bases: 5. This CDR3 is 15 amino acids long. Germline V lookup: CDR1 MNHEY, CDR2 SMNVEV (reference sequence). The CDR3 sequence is CASSPTGDSTDTQYF. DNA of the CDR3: TGTGCCAGCAGTCCAACAGGGGATAGCACAGATACGCAGTATTTT.

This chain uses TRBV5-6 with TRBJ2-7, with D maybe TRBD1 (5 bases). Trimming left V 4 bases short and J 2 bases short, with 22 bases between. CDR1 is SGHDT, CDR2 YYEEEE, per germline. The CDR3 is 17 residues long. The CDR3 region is CASSPWNLRGPTYEQYF. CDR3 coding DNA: TGTGCCAGCAGCCCCTGGAATCTTAGGGGTCCTACCTACGAGCAGTACTTC.

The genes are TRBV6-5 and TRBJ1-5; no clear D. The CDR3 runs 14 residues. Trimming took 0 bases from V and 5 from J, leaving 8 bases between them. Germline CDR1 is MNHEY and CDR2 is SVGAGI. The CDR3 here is CASSYSHSHQPQHF. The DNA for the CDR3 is TGTGCCAGCAGTTACTCGCATAGTCATCAGCCCCAGCATTTT.

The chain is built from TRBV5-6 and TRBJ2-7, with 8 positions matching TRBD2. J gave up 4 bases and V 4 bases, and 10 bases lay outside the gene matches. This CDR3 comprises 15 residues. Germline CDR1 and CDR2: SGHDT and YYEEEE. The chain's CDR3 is CASSPPLSGSYEQYF. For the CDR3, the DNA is TGTGCCAGCAGCCCGCCTTTGAGCGGGAGTTACGAGCAGTACTTC.

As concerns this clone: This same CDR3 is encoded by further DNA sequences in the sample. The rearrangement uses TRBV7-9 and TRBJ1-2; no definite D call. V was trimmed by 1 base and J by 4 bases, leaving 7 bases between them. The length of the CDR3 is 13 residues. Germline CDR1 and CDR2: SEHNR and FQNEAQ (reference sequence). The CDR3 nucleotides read TGTGCCAGCAGCTTAGGCCAGGTCTATGGCTACACCTTC. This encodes CASSLGQVYGYTF.

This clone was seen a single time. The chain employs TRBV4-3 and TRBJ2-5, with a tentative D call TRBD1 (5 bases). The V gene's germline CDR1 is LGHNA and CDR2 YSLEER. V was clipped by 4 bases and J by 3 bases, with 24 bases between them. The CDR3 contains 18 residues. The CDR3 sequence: CASSPYKDFQDTEETQYF. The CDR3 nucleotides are TGCGCCAGCAGCCCTTACAAGGATTTCCAGGACACAGAAGAGACCCAGTACTTC.

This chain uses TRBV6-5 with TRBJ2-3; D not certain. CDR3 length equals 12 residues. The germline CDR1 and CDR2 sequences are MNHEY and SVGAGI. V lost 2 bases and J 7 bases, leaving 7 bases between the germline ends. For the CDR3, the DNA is TGTGCCAGCAGTTACGACGCACATACGCAGTATTTT. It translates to CASSYDAHTQYF.

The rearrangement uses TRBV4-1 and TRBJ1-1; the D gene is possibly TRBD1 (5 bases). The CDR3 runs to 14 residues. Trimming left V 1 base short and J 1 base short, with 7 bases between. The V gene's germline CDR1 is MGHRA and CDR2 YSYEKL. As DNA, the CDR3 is TGCGCCAGCAGCCAAGTCACAGGGAACACTGAAGCTTTCTTT. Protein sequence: CASSQVTGNTEAFF.

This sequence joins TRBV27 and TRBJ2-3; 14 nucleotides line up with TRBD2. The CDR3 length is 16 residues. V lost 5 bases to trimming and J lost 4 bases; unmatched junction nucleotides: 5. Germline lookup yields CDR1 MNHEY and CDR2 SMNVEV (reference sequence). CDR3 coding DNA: TGTGCCAGCAGTGACTCGACTAGCGGGGGGGCAGATACGCAGTATTTT. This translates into CASSDSTSGGADTQYF.

The CDR3 bases are TGCGCCAGCAGCGCGGGGGGGGATGAGCAGTTCTTC. It encodes CASSAGGDEQFF. J is TRBJ2-1 and V is TRBV4-1, with 9 nucleotides matching TRBD2. With 5 bases clipped from V and 8 bases from J, the junction kept 1 base outside the gene matches. Germline lookup yields CDR1 MGHRA and CDR2 YSYEKL. The CDR3 has 12 amino acids.

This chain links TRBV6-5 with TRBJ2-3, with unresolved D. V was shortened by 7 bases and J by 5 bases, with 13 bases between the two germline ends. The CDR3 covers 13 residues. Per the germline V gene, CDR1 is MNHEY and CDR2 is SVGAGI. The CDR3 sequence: CASNGMVGDTQYF. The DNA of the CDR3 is TGTGCCAGCAATGGGATGGTGGGAGATACGCAGTATTTT.

The CDR3 DNA sequence: TGTGCCAGCAGTTCCAGCGGGGGTTCGGGCTACAATGAGCAGTTCTTC. It encodes CASSSSGGSGYNEQFF. The chain is built from TRBV6-5 and TRBJ2-1, with TRBD2 identical over 8 bases. V lost 4 bases to trimming and J lost 3 bases; unmatched junction nucleotides: 8. The germline V gene encodes CDR1 MNHEY and CDR2 SVGAGI. The CDR3 sequence is 16 residues long.

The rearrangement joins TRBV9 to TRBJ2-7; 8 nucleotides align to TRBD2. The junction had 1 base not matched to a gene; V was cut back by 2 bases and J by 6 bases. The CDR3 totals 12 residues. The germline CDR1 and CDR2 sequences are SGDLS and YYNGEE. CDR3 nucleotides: TGTGCCAGCAGCGTCAGCGGGGGCGAGCAGTACTTC. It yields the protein CASSVSGGEQYF.

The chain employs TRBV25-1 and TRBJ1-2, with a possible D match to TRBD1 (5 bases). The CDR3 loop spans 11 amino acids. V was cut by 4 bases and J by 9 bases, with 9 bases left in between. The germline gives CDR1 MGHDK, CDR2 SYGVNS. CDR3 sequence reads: CASSGAGRYTF. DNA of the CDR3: TGTGCCAGCAGTGGTGCGGGGCGCTACACCTTC.